The source of this T cell receptor beta chain is a study of T cells in Graves' hyperthyroidism and ophthalmopathy. Germline V lookup: CDR1 LGHNA, CDR2 YNFKEQ. Germline trimming cut 0 bases from V and 6 bases from J; bases unmatched to any gene: 7. CDR3 length equals 16 residues. Researchers took RNA transcripts and amplified the TCR beta CDR3 regions from them. RT-PCR in the first round (using the HTBI primer set) targeted the TCR CDR3. TCRdb itself ran the multiplex PCR reads through MiXCR, one entry per CDR3 protein. The table has 400,000 to 500,000 distinct CDR3 sequences, 13% to 15% seen once; the top ten hold around a sixth.

The sample consisted of blood. The chain combines TRBV4-2 with TRBJ2-2; TRBD2 matches at 7 bases. This clonotype was obtained from a woman aged 18-29 years with Graves' hyperthyroidism. CDR3 loop: CASSQEVKTSAGELFF. CDR3 bases: TGTGCCAGCAGCCAAGAGGTCAAAACTAGCGCCGGGGAGCTGTTTTTT.